The clone carrying this TCR beta chain was observed a few times. The antigen is not known. This sample is drawn from a study of long-term antiretroviral therapy in people with HIV. The overall study: The earliest samples predate the 2015 immediate-ART recommendation by about a decade.

Germline V CDR1 and CDR2: MDHEN, SYDVKM. The trim removed 1 base at V and 5 bases at J, leaving 6 bases unmatched. This CDR3 is built from 17 residues. Researchers ran immunoSEQ v3.0 at survey level. The method was immunoSEQ multiplex PCR; TCRdb's version includes in-frame clones alone and lacks a portion of them. In the table there are tens of thousands of clones, around 78% of which are singletons. Study-wide points: The study found that diversity rose after ART but stayed below transplant donor controls. Repertoires from HIV showed CDR3 length ranges narrower than those of controls.

Specimen: unsorted PBMCs, collected 3.1 years after starting antiretroviral therapy. The rearrangement uses TRBV28 and TRBJ1-6; 9 bases line up with TRBD1. This TCR was sampled from a woman in her forties or fifties with HIV. The CDR3 nucleotides are TGTGCCAGCAGTTTATTCGGACAGGGGTCGAATAATTCACCCCTCCACTTT. This encodes CASSLFGQGSNNSPLHF. Full variable domain (outside the CDR3, taken from reference TRBV28 and TRBJ1-6): DVKVTQSSRYLVKRTGEKVFLECVQDMDHENMFWYRQDPGLGLRLIYFSYDVKMKEKGDIPEGYSVSREKKERFSLILESASTNQTSMYLCASSLFGQGSNNSPLHFGNGTRLTVT.